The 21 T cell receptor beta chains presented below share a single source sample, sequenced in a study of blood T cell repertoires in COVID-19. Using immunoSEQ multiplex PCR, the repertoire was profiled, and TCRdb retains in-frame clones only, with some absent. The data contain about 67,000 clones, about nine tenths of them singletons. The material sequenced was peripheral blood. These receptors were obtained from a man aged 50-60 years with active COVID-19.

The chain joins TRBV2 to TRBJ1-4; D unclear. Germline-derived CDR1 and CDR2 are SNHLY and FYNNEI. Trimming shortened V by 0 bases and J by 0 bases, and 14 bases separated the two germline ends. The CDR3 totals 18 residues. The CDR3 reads CASSEALDKSSTNEKLFF. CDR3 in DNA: TGTGCCAGCAGTGAAGCGCTTGACAAGTCTTCAACTAATGAAAAACTGTTTTTT. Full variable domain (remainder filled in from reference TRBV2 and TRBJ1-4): EPEVTQTPSHQVTQMGQEVILRCVPISNHLYFYWYRQILGQKVEFLVSFYNNEISEKSEIFDDQFSVERPDGSNFTLKIRSTKLEDSAMYFCASSEALDKSSTNEKLFFGSGTQLSVL.

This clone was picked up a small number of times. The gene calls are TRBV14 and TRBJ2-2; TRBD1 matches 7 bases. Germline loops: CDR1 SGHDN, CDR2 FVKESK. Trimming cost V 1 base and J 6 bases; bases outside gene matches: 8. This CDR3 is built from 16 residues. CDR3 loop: CASSQGQGIFAGELFF. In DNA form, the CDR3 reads TGTGCCAGCAGCCAAGGACAGGGTATTTTCGCCGGGGAGCTGTTTTTT. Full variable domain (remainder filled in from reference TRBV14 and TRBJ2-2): EAGVTQFPSHSVIEKGQTVTLRCDPISGHDNLYWYRRVMGKEIKFLLHFVKESKQDESGMPNNRFLAERTGGTYSTLKVQPAELEDSGVYFCASSQGQGIFAGELFFGEGSRLTVL.

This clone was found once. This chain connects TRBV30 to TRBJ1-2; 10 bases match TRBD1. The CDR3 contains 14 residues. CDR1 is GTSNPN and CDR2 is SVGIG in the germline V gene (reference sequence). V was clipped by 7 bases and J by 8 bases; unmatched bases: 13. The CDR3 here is CASKGRGTGVGYTF. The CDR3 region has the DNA TGTGCCTCCAAAGGAAGGGGGACAGGGGTCGGCTACACCTTC.

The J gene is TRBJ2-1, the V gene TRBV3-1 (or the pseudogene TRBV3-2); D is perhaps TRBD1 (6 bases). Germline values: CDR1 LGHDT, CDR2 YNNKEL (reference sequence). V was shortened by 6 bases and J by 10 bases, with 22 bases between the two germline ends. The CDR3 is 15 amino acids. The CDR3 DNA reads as TGTGCCAGCAGACGACAGGTGGGGGTAAAGGGGGAGCAGTTCTTC. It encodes CASRRQVGVKGEQFF.

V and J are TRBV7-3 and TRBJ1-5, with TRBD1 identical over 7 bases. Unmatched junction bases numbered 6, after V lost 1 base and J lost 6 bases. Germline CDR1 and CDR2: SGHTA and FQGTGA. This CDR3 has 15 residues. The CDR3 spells CASSLKPGGVQPQHF. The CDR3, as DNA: TGTGCCAGCAGCTTAAAGCCAGGGGGTGTTCAGCCCCAGCATTTT. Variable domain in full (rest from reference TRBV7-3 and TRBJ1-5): GAGVSQTPSNKVTEKGKYVELRCDPISGHTALYWYRQSLGQGPEFLIYFQGTGAADDSGLPNDRFFAVRPEGSVSTLKIQRTERGDSAVYLCASSLKPGGVQPQHFGDGTRLSIL.

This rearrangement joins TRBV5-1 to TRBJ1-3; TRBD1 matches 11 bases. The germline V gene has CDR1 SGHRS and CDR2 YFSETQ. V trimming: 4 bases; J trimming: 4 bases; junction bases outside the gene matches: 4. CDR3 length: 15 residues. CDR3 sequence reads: CASSRGQGEGNTIYF. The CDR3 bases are TGCGCCAGCAGCAGGGGACAGGGGGAAGGAAACACCATATATTTT.

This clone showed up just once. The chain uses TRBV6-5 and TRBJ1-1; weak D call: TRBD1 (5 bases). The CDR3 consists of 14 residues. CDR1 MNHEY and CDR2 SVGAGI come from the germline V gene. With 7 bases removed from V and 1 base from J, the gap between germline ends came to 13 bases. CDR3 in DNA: TGTGCCAGCACGCGGGGGGTTGGGAACACTGAAGCTTTCTTT. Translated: CASTRGVGNTEAFF.

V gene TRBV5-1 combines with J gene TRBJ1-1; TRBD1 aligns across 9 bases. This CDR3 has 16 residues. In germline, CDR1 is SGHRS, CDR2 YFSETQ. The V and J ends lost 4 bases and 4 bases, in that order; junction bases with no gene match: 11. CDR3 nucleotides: TGCGCCAGCAGCGTCGCACAGGGGGCGAGTGGCACTGAAGCTTTCTTT. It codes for CASSVAQGASGTEAFF.

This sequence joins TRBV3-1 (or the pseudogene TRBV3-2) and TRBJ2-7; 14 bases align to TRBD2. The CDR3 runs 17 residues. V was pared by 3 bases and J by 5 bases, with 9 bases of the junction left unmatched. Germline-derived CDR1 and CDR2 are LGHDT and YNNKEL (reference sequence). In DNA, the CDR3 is TGTGCCAGCAGCCACTTGGGACTAGCGGGAGTAACCCACGAGCAGTACTTC. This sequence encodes CASSHLGLAGVTHEQYF.

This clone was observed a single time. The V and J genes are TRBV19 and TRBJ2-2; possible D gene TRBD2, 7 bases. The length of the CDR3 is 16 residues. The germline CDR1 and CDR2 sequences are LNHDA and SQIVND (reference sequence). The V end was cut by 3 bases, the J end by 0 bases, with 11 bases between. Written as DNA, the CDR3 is TGTGCCAGTAGTATTCGGGGGGCCCCGAACACCGGGGAGCTGTTTTTT. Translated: CASSIRGAPNTGELFF. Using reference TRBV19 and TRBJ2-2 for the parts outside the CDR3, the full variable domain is DGGITQSPKYLFRKEGQNVTLSCEQNLNHDAMYWYRQDPGQGLRLIYYSQIVNDFQKGDIAEGYSVSREKKESFPLTVTSAQKNPTAFYLCASSIRGAPNTGELFFGEGSRLTVL.

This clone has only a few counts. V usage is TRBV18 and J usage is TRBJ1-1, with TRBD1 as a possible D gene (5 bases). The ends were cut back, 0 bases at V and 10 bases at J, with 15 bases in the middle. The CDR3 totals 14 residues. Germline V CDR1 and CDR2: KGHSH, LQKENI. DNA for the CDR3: TGTGCCAGCTCACCACCGGGTCAGGGTAGTCTAGCTTTCTTT. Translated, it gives CASSPPGQGSLAFF.

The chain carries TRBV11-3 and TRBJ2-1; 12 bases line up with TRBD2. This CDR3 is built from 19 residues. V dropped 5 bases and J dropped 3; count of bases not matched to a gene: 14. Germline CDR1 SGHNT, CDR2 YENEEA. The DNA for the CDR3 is TGTGCCAGCAGCGACTCGGGACTAGCGGGTATAAATTTCTACAATGAGCAGTTCTTC. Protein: CASSDSGLAGINFYNEQFF.

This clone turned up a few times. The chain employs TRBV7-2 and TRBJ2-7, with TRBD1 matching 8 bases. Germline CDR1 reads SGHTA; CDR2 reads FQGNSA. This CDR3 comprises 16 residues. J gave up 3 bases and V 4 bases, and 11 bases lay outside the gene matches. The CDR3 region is CASSSPRKTGDYEQYF. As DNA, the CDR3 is TGTGCCAGCAGCTCCCCGAGGAAGACAGGGGACTACGAGCAGTACTTC.

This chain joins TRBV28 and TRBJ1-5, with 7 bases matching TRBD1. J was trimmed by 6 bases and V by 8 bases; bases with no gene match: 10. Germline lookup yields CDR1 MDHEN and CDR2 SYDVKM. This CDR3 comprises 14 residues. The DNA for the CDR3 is TGTGCCAGCCCCAGGGACAGCCGAACTCAGCCCCAGCATTTT. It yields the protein CASPRDSRTQPQHF.

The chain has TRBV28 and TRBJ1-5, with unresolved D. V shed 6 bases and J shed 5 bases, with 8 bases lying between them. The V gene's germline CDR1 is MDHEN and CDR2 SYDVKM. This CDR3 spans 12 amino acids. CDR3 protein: CASSPGDQPQHF. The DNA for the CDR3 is TGTGCCAGCAGCCCCGGGGATCAGCCCCAGCATTTT.

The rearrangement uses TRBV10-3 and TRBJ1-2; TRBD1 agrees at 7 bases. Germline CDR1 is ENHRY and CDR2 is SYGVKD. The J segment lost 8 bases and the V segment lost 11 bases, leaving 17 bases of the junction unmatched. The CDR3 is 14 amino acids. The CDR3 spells CASKLGTDQQGYTF. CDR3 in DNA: TGTGCCTCGAAATTGGGGACAGACCAACAAGGCTACACCTTC.

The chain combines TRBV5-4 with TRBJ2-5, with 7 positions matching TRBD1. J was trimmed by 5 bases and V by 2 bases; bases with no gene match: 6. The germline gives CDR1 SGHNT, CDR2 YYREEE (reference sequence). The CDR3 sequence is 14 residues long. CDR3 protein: CASSFRGQGETQYF. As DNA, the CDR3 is TGTGCCAGCAGCTTTAGGGGGCAGGGGGAGACCCAGTACTTC.

Here the CDR3 DNA reads TGTGCCAGCAGCTTAGAGACTAGCGGGAGTGGAGATACGCAGTATTTT. Translating it yields CASSLETSGSGDTQYF. The chain combines TRBV11-2 with TRBJ2-3; TRBD2 matches at 12 bases. Trimming at V came to 0 bases and at J to 5 bases, leaving 3 bases not matched to a gene. In germline, CDR1 is SGHAT, CDR2 FQNNGV. The CDR3 loop spans 16 amino acids.

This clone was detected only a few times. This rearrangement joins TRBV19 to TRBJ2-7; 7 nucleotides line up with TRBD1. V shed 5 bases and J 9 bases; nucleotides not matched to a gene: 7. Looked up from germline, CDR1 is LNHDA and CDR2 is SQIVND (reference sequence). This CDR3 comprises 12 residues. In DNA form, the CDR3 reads TGTGCCAGTAGTGCGACAGGGAACCTGCAGTACTTC. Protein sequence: CASSATGNLQYF.

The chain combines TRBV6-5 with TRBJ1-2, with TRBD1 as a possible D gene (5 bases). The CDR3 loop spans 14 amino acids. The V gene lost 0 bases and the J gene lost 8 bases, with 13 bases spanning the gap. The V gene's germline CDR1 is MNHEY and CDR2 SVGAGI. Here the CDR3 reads CASSYSSPGVGYTF. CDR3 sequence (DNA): TGTGCCAGCAGTTACTCGAGTCCGGGGGTGGGCTACACCTTC.

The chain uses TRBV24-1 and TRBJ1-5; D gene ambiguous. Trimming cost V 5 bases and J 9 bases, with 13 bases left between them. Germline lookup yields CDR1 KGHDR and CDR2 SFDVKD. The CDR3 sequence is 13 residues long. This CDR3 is CATSGQDRAPQHF. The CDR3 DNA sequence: TGTGCCACCAGTGGGCAGGATCGAGCGCCCCAGCATTTT.